What follows is one T cell receptor beta chain and its context. The data were obtained in a study of blood T cell repertoires in COVID-19. Looked up from germline, CDR1 is MDHEN and CDR2 is SYDVKM. V lost 6 bases to trimming and J lost 5 bases; unmatched junction nucleotides: 12. The CDR3 covers 15 residues. Sequencing used immunoSEQ multiplex PCR; TCRdb keeps in-frame clones, though not all of them. The data hold 100,000 to 150,000 clones, with about 89% observed a single time. Sequenced sample: peripheral blood. This sequence joins TRBV28 and TRBJ1-2; 7 bases map to TRBD1. The sequence derives from a woman aged 70 to 79 with COVID-19, enrolled during active disease. The CDR3 DNA sequence: TGTGCCAGCAGGCACCCCAAGGGGGCTGGGTATGGCTACACCTTC. Translation: CASRHPKGAGYGYTF.